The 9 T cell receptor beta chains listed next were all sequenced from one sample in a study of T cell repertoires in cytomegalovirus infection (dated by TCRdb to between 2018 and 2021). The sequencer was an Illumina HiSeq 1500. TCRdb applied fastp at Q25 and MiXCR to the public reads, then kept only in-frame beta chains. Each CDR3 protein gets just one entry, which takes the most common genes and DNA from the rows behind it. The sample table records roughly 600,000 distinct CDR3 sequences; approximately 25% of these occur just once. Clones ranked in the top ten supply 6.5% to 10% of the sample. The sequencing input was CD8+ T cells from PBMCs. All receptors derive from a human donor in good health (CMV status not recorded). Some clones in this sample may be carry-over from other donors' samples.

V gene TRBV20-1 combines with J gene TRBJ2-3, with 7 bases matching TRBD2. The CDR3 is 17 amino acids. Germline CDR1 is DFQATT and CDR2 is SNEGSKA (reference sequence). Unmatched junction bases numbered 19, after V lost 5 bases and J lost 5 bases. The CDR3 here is CSASTPPLAGAEDTQYF. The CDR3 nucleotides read TGCAGTGCTTCGACTCCCCCCTTAGCGGGCGCGGAAGATACGCAGTATTTT.

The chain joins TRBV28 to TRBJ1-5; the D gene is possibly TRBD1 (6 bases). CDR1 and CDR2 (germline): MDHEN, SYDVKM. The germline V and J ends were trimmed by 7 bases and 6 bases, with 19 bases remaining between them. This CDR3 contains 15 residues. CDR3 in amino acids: CASKSGEGYFQPQHF. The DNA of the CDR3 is TGTGCCAGCAAATCAGGGGAGGGGTATTTTCAGCCCCAGCATTTT. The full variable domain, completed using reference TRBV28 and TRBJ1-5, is DVKVTQSSRYLVKRTGEKVFLECVQDMDHENMFWYRQDPGLGLRLIYFSYDVKMKEKGDIPEGYSVSREKKERFSLILESASTNQTSMYLCASKSGEGYFQPQHFGDGTRLSIL.

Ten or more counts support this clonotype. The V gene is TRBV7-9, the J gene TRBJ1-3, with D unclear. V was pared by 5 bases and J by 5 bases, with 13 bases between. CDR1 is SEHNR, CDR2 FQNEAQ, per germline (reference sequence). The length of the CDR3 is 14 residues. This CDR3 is CASSPVTDRNTIYF. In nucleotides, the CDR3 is TGTGCCAGCAGCCCCGTCACAGATAGAAACACCATATATTTT.

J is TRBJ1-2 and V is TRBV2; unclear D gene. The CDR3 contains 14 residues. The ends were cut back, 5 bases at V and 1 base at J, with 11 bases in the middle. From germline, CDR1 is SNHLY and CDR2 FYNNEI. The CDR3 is CASSINQVNYGYTF. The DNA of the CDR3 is TGTGCCAGCAGTATTAATCAGGTTAACTATGGCTACACCTTC.

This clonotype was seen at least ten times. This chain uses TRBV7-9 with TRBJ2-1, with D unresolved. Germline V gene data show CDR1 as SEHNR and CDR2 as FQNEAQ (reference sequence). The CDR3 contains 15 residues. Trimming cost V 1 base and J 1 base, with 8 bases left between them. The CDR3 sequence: CASSLVLASYNEQFF. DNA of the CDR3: TGTGCCAGCAGCTTAGTCCTTGCGTCCTACAATGAGCAGTTCTTC.

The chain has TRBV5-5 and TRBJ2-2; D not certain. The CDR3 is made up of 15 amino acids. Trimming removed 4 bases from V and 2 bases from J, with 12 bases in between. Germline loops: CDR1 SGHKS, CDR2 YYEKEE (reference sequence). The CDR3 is CASSGDGRNTGELFF. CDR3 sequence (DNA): TGTGCCAGCAGCGGTGACGGCCGAAACACCGGGGAGCTGTTTTTT.

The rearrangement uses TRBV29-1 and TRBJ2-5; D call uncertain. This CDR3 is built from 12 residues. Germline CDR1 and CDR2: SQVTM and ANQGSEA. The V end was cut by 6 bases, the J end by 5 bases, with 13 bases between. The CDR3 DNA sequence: TGCAGCGTCTCCACGGTAGGGGAGACCCAGTACTTC. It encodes CSVSTVGETQYF.

The CDR3 sequence: CASSLAEDGETQYF. The CDR3 DNA sequence: TGTGCCAGCAGTTTGGCAGAAGACGGCGAGACCCAGTACTTC. The gene calls are TRBV28 and TRBJ2-5; no clear D gene. Looked up from germline, CDR1 is MDHEN and CDR2 is SYDVKM. CDR3 length equals 14 residues. The V end lost 3 bases, the J end lost 5 bases, and 13 bases lay between the germline ends.

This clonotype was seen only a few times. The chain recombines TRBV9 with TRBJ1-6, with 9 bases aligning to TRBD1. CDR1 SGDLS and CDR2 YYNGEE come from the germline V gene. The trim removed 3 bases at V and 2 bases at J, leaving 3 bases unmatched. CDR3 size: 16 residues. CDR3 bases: TGTGCCAGCAGCGCCACAGGGGGCCCCTATAATTCACCCCTCCACTTT. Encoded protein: CASSATGGPYNSPLHF.